This T cell receptor beta chain was found in a study of blood T cell repertoires in COVID-19. Turning to the study itself: Material from acute and convalescent COVID-19 was sourced from the United States, Italy and Spain. The cDNA or gDNA used as material had been derived from T cells, B-cell-depleted T cells, or PBMCs.

The CDR3 consists of 13 residues. V lost 2 bases and J 7 bases, leaving 9 bases between the germline ends. Germline values: CDR1 SGHTA, CDR2 FQGTGA. TCRdb's table, derived via immunoSEQ multiplex PCR, lists solely in-frame clones and lacks some. The sample has approximately 470,000 clones; approximately 85% are singletons. The clonotype originates from a human donor in a cohort sampled during active COVID-19. The sample consisted of peripheral blood. This chain connects TRBV7-3 to TRBJ2-1, with D tentatively TRBD2 (5 bases). CDR3 loop: CASSLRLANEQFF. The CDR3 nucleotides are TGTGCCAGCAGCTTACGGTTAGCGAATGAGCAGTTCTTC. Together with reference TRBV7-3 and TRBJ2-1, the CDR3 gives the full variable domain: GAGVSQTPSNKVTEKGKYVELRCDPISGHTALYWYRQSLGQGPEFLIYFQGTGAADDSGLPNDRFFAVRPEGSVSTLKIQRTERGDSAVYLCASSLRLANEQFFGPGTRLTVL.